This T cell receptor beta chain comes out of a study of blood T cells in healthy people across ages. Study-wide findings and caveats: With unsorted PBMCs, a conclusive comparison of naive versus antigen-experienced cells was not possible. TCR beta diversity tracked closely with naive T cell percentage.

The CDR3 totals 16 residues. The junction had 7 bases not matched to a gene; V was cut back by 4 bases and J by 1 base. Germline V gene lookup returns CDR1 LGHNA and CDR2 YSLEER. A second PCR, run for about 6 to 11 cycles, used a sample-barcoded 5' primer plus a J-beta primer mix. The template-switch adaptor was a 5' adaptor with 12 random nucleotides. It tagged each cDNA molecule. TCRdb passed the 5' RACE reads through MiXCR, listing each CDR3 protein once. In the table there are 1,800,000 or so distinct CDR3 sequences, roughly two fifths of which are singletons. This clonotype turned up a few times. Its matching antigen is unknown. Researchers collected 9.5 to 10 milliliters of peripheral blood from every single donor.

The sequence came from a human donor in good health. The chain recombines TRBV4-3 with TRBJ2-1, with TRBD1 matching over 7 bases. The source material was blood. The DNA for the CDR3 is TGCGCCAGCAGCCCCCTTGGGACAGATTCCTACAATGAGCAGTTCTTC. Translated, it gives CASSPLGTDSYNEQFF.